This passage covers 26 T cell receptor beta chains from one sample sequenced in a study of blood T cell repertoires in COVID-19. Profiling relied on immunoSEQ multiplex PCR, and the TCRdb table lists in-frame clones only, not all of them. The table shows some 300,000 clones, with 65% to 90% occurring only once. Input material: peripheral blood. Receptors were obtained from a woman aged 70-85 years with COVID-19, enrolled during active disease.

For this clone: The junction shows a germline mismatch at one end, possibly a read error. The V gene is TRBV30, the J gene TRBJ2-7, with D perhaps TRBD2 (5 bases). This CDR3 region has 13 residues. Per germline, CDR1 GTSNPN and CDR2 SVGIG (reference sequence). CDR3 sequence (DNA): TGTGCCTGGAGGCCGGGGAACTCCCACGAGCAGTACTTC. Its translation: CAWRPGNSHEQYF.

This clone occurred once. The chain has TRBV2 and TRBJ2-5; 12 bases map to TRBD2. The trim removed 6 bases at V and 4 bases at J, leaving 9 bases unmatched. The V gene's germline CDR1 is SNHLY and CDR2 FYNNEI. CDR3 size: 16 residues. This CDR3 reads CASRTSGGGWGETQYF. CDR3 coding DNA: TGTGCCAGCAGGACTAGCGGGGGTGGTTGGGGAGAGACCCAGTACTTC. Full variable domain (rest looked up from reference TRBV2 and TRBJ2-5): EPEVTQTPSHQVTQMGQEVILRCVPISNHLYFYWYRQILGQKVEFLVSFYNNEISEKSEIFDDQFSVERPDGSNFTLKIRSTKLEDSAMYFCASRTSGGGWGETQYFGPGTRLLVL.

This chain joins TRBV30 and TRBJ2-3; TRBD2 aligns across 11 bases. CDR1 is GTSNPN, CDR2 SVGIG, per germline (reference sequence). Unmatched junction bases numbered 0, after V lost 4 bases and J lost 0 bases. The CDR3 length is 14 residues. The CDR3 sequence: CAWTSGGSTDTQYF. Written as DNA, the CDR3 is TGTGCCTGGACTAGCGGGGGGAGCACAGATACGCAGTATTTT.

V is TRBV5-1 and J is TRBJ1-2; maybe TRBD1 (6 bases). V dropped 4 bases and J dropped 2 bases, with 12 bases sitting between them. This CDR3 contains 14 residues. From germline, CDR1 is SGHRS and CDR2 YFSETQ. The CDR3 loop is CASSPSTGNYGYTF. The CDR3 DNA is TGCGCCAGCAGCCCCTCCACAGGGAACTATGGCTACACCTTC.

This chain uses TRBV10-3 with TRBJ1-2; D may be TRBD1 (6 bases). CDR3 length: 14 amino acids. The germline V gene encodes CDR1 ENHRY and CDR2 SYGVKD. The V and J ends lost 3 bases and 3 bases respectively, with 11 bases between them. The CDR3 region is CAISDRGADYGYTF. The CDR3 DNA is TGTGCCATCAGTGATCGGGGGGCGGACTATGGCTACACCTTC.

This clone is a singleton in its sample. The V call is TRBV10-2, the J call TRBJ2-3; D call uncertain. From germline, CDR1 is WSHSY and CDR2 SAAADI. The CDR3 runs to 13 residues. V lost 3 bases to trimming and J lost 0 bases, with 4 bases between them. The CDR3 DNA reads as TGCGCCAGCAGTGAACTTAGCACAGATACGCAGTATTTT. This translates into CASSELSTDTQYF.

V and J are TRBV19 and TRBJ1-2; D unclear. V was clipped by 1 base and J by 3 bases, with 12 bases between them. Germline CDR1 LNHDA, CDR2 SQIVND (reference sequence). The CDR3 runs to 15 residues. The CDR3 here is CASSIGAPRDYGYTF. The CDR3 DNA follows: TGTGCCAGTAGTATAGGGGCTCCAAGAGACTATGGCTACACCTTC.

The chain has TRBV11-2 and TRBJ2-3; 8 positions match TRBD2. J gave up 5 bases and V 4 bases, and 5 bases lay outside the gene matches. Germline CDR1 SGHAT, CDR2 FQNNGV. CDR3 length equals 14 residues. The CDR3 protein is CASSSRGGEDTQYF. CDR3 bases: TGTGCCAGCAGCTCCCGGGGGGGCGAAGATACGCAGTATTTT. The full variable domain, with the rest looked up from reference TRBV11-2 and TRBJ2-3, is EAGVAQSPRYKIIEKRQSVAFWCNPISGHATLYWYQQILGQGPKLLIQFQNNGVVDDSQLPKDRFSAERLKGVDSTLKIQPAKLEDSAVYLCASSSRGGEDTQYFGPGTRLTVL.

The rearrangement joins TRBV5-6 to TRBJ2-7, with 8 bases matching TRBD1. The CDR3 is 15 residues long. J was trimmed by 6 bases and V by 0 bases; bases with no gene match: 8. The germline V gene encodes CDR1 SGHDT and CDR2 YYEEEE. The CDR3 DNA is TGTGCCAGCAGCTTGGTAGCAGGGGGCTGGGGCGAGCAGTACTTC. Amino acid sequence: CASSLVAGGWGEQYF.

The chain combines TRBV2 with TRBJ2-7, with D possibly being TRBD1 (6 bases). The CDR3 totals 12 residues. CDR1 SNHLY and CDR2 FYNNEI come from the germline V gene. V lost 5 bases and J lost 7, with 12 bases in between. CDR3: CASSPGEREQYF. The CDR3 DNA follows: TGTGCCAGCAGTCCAGGGGAGAGGGAGCAGTACTTC.

The rearrangement uses TRBV12-3 or TRBV12-4 and TRBJ1-6; 7 nucleotides line up with TRBD1. This CDR3 is built from 12 residues. V shed 3 bases, J shed 14 bases, and the junction held 4 bases outside the gene matches. The CDR3 loop is CASSFYRGSLHF. The CDR3 coding sequence is TGTGCCAGCAGTTTTTACAGGGGATCCCTCCACTTT.

This chain joins TRBV4-3 and TRBJ1-3; a weak D match, TRBD1 (5 bases). V shed 1 base and J shed 0 bases, with 10 bases lying between them. The CDR3 extends over 16 amino acids. Germline loops: CDR1 LGHNA, CDR2 YSLEER. The CDR3 reads CASSQGTGDSGNTIYF. The CDR3 DNA reads as TGCGCCAGCAGCCAAGGGACGGGGGACTCTGGAAACACCATATATTTT.

The chain uses TRBV30 and TRBJ1-1, with D maybe TRBD1 (5 bases). The length of the CDR3 is 11 residues. In germline, CDR1 is GTSNPN, CDR2 SVGIG (reference sequence). The CDR3 loop is CAGGRNTEAFF. The CDR3 DNA is TGTGCGGGGGGACGGAACACTGAAGCTTTCTTT.

This chain connects TRBV3-1 (or the pseudogene TRBV3-2) to TRBJ2-3; TRBD2 matches at 11 bases. Germline V gene sequence: CDR1 LGHDT, CDR2 YNNKEL (reference sequence). After removal of 1 base from V and 4 bases from J, the junction contained 4 bases not matched to a gene. The CDR3 loop spans 16 amino acids. Here the CDR3 reads CASSQGPSGGSDTQYF. Here the CDR3 DNA reads TGTGCCAGCAGCCAAGGCCCTAGCGGGGGGTCAGATACGCAGTATTTT.

The genes are TRBV27 and TRBJ1-5, with 12 nucleotides matching TRBD1. The V gene end was trimmed by 6 bases and the J gene end by 5 bases; junction bases not matched to a gene: 8. CDR3 length equals 16 residues. In germline, CDR1 is MNHEY, CDR2 SMNVEV (reference sequence). CDR3 sequence (DNA): TGTGCCAGCAGGCGAACCGGGACAGGGGGCGATCAGCCCCAGCATTTT. Translated: CASRRTGTGGDQPQHF.

V is TRBV9 and J is TRBJ2-3, with no clear D. Germline V gene data show CDR1 as SGDLS and CDR2 as YYNGEE. The V end was cut by 1 base, the J end by 6 bases, with 6 bases between. The CDR3 is 12 residues long. The CDR3 DNA reads as TGTGCCAGCAGCGTAAGCTCTGATACGCAGTATTTT. It specifies CASSVSSDTQYF. Based on the CDR3 plus reference TRBV9 and TRBJ2-3, the full variable domain is DSGVTQTPKHLITATGQRVTLRCSPRSGDLSVYWYQQSLDQGLQFLIQYYNGEERAKGNILERFSAQQFPDLHSELNLSSLELGDSALYFCASSVSSDTQYFGPGTRLTVL.

A single count supports this clone. This chain joins TRBV4-3 and TRBJ2-7, with D possibly matching TRBD1 (6 bases). This CDR3 region has 15 residues. Looked up from germline, CDR1 is LGHNA and CDR2 is YSLEER. V was clipped by 4 bases and J by 4 bases, with 17 bases between them. The CDR3 bases are TGCGCCAGCAGCCTAGGGGGACCCGATGGGTACGAGCAGTACTTC. Translation gives CASSLGGPDGYEQYF.

The gene calls are TRBV19 and TRBJ1-1; 7 bases are shared with TRBD1. The V gene's germline CDR1 is LNHDA and CDR2 SQIVND (reference sequence). J lost 6 bases, V lost 3 bases, and 10 bases had no gene match. CDR3 size: 15 residues. As DNA, the CDR3 is TGTGCCAGTAGTATCATCGACAGGGAGGTGCCTGAAGCTTTCTTT. As protein: CASSIIDREVPEAFF.

V is TRBV7-7 and J is TRBJ1-1; 8 bases line up with TRBD1. After removal of 5 bases from V and 4 bases from J, the junction contained 3 bases not matched to a gene. CDR1 SSHAT and CDR2 FNYEAQ come from the germline V gene (reference sequence). This CDR3 spans 13 amino acids. CDR3 in amino acids: CASSRDRGTEAFF. The CDR3 nucleotides read TGTGCCAGCAGCCGAGACAGGGGCACTGAAGCTTTCTTT.

The chain combines TRBV7-8 with TRBJ2-7; D gene uncertain. CDR1 is SGHVS and CDR2 is FQNEAQ in the germline V gene. The CDR3 totals 12 residues. Trimming removed 5 bases at V and 0 bases at J, with 5 bases between. CDR3 sequence: CASSRSSYEQYF. The CDR3 DNA reads as TGTGCCAGCAGCCGGAGCTCCTACGAGCAGTACTTC.

V usage is TRBV3-1 (or the pseudogene TRBV3-2) and J usage is TRBJ2-1; D might be TRBD2 (5 bases). V lost 4 bases, J lost 8 bases, and 12 bases lay in between. The CDR3 spans 13 residues. Germline CDR1 LGHDT, CDR2 YNNKEL (reference sequence). CDR3 region: CASSPGWRDEQFF. The CDR3, as DNA: TGTGCCAGCAGCCCCGGGTGGCGGGATGAGCAGTTCTTC.

This chain uses TRBV30 with TRBJ1-1, with a weak D call TRBD1 (6 bases). The V and J ends lost 0 bases and 3 bases respectively, with 8 bases between them. The V gene's germline CDR1 is GTSNPN and CDR2 SVGIG (reference sequence). The CDR3 sequence is 13 residues long. The CDR3, as DNA: TGTGCCTGGAGTGTCCACAGGGACACTGAAGCTTTCTTT. Encoded protein: CAWSVHRDTEAFF.

The chain employs TRBV5-1 and TRBJ1-6, with D hard to call. This CDR3 is 16 amino acids long. Looked up from germline, CDR1 is SGHRS and CDR2 is YFSETQ. Trimming stripped 1 base from V and 7 bases from J, with 15 bases between. The CDR3 bases are TGCGCCAGCAGCTTGACGGCAGGAACTGGGAATTCACCCCTCCACTTT. Its translation: CASSLTAGTGNSPLHF.

The chain carries TRBV12-3 or TRBV12-4 and TRBJ2-3; perhaps TRBD2 as D (5 bases). V was trimmed by 6 bases and J by 6 bases, leaving 10 bases between them. This CDR3 has 12 residues. In nucleotides, the CDR3 is TGTGCCAGCAGCCTTAGCGAGGATACGCAGTATTTT. This gives the protein CASSLSEDTQYF.

V is TRBV5-4 and J is TRBJ2-1, with 7 positions matching TRBD1. This CDR3 is built from 11 residues. Germline V CDR1 and CDR2: SGHNT, YYREEE (reference sequence). With 4 bases clipped from V and 12 bases from J, the junction kept 4 bases outside the gene matches. CDR3 amino acids: CASSKGGWQFF. The DNA of the CDR3 is TGTGCCAGCAGCAAAGGGGGCTGGCAGTTCTTC. Using reference TRBV5-4 and TRBJ2-1 for the parts outside the CDR3, the full variable domain is ETGVTQSPTHLIKTRGQQVTLRCSSQSGHNTVSWYQQALGQGPQFIFQYYREEENGRGNFPPRFSGLQFPNYSSELNVNALELDDSALYLCASSKGGWQFFGPGTRLTVL.

V gene TRBV11-3 combines with J gene TRBJ2-7; perhaps TRBD1 as D (6 bases). CDR3 length equals 13 residues. Germline V CDR1 and CDR2: SGHNT, YENEEA. Trimming removed 5 bases from V and 3 bases from J, with 11 bases in between. This CDR3 is CASSLRGGYEQYF. The CDR3 nucleotides are TGTGCCAGCAGCCTCCGAGGGGGCTACGAGCAGTACTTC.